These 14 T cell receptor beta chains were sequenced from one sample in a study of molecular identifiers for immune sequencing clone quantification. MiXCR, run by TCRdb on the PCR reads, gives a single entry per CDR3 protein. Of approximately 97,000 distinct CDR3 sequences listed, about a third are singletons. The sequenced sample consisted of naive CD8+ T cells from blood, with Jurkat cell RNA spiked in. Described subset: FACS-sorted CD8+CD4-CCR7+CD45RA+ naive T cells. These receptors all stem from a human donor in good health. Some libraries in this study had Jurkat cell RNA spiked in.

The chain combines TRBV5-5 with TRBJ1-1; D gene unclear. From germline, CDR1 is SGHKS and CDR2 YYEKEE (reference sequence). This CDR3 region has 15 residues. V lost 3 bases, J lost 1 base, and 13 bases lay in between. CDR3 loop: CASSWWPVGNTEAFF. CDR3 sequence (DNA): TGTGCCAGCAGCTGGTGGCCCGTTGGGAACACTGAAGCTTTCTTT.

In the case of this clonotype: At one end, the junction sequence differs from germline, possibly due to a read error. The rearrangement uses TRBV13 and TRBJ2-7; no reliable D call. The germline gives CDR1 PRHDT, CDR2 FYEKMQ (reference sequence). The length of the CDR3 is 13 residues. CDR3 sequence: CASSSRQTYKQYF. The CDR3 nucleotides read TGTGCCAGCAGCTCGCGGCAGACCTACAAGCAGTACTTC.

On this clonotype: This CDR3 fails to terminate in the conserved phenylalanine or tryptophan, so it likely reflects a read error. The chain is built from TRBV7-8 and TRBJ2-3, with TRBD2 as a possible D gene (6 bases). Looked up from germline, CDR1 is SGHVS and CDR2 is FQNEAQ. Trimming took 0 bases from V and 8 from J, leaving 18 bases between them. CDR3 length equals 16 residues. The CDR3 spells CASSLAGGGAAGTQYY. The DNA for the CDR3 is TGTGCCAGCAGCTTAGCGGGAGGCGGAGCCGCGGGTACGCAGTATTAT.

This sequence joins TRBV20-1 and TRBJ2-7; 10 positions match TRBD1. Germline V gene lookup returns CDR1 DFQATT and CDR2 SNEGSKA (reference sequence). Unmatched junction bases numbered 10, after V lost 6 bases and J lost 2 bases. The CDR3 sequence is 15 residues long. The CDR3 reads CSATDRDRGPYEQYF. The CDR3 coding sequence is TGCAGTGCCACAGATAGGGACAGGGGACCCTACGAGCAGTACTTC.

The gene calls are TRBV6-2 or TRBV6-3 and TRBJ2-1, with D unclear. Deletions cut 11 bases from V and 4 bases from J, with 18 bases between. Germline V gene data show CDR1 as MNHEY and CDR2 as SVGEGT. The CDR3 extends over 14 amino acids. The CDR3, as DNA: TGTGCCCGCATCCGCCCAGGCTGGTACAATGAGCAGTTCTTC. This sequence encodes CARIRPGWYNEQFF.

Points on this clonotype: A read error is likely, as this CDR3 ends without the conserved phenylalanine or tryptophan. The limits of the CDR3 on the DNA are not certain, so only TCRdb's listed CDR3 is given. The J gene is TRBJ2-2, the V gene TRBV2; TRBD1, the table's D call, lacks a check against the DNA. Germline V CDR1 and CDR2: SNHLY, FYNNEI. The CDR3 has 13 amino acids, counting both end residues. The CDR3 region is CASRYRVPGERFY.

This clonotype was recorded many times. The chain uses TRBV14 and TRBJ2-3, with TRBD1 as a possible D gene (5 bases). The CDR3 spans 15 residues. V lost 1 base, J lost 4 bases, and 12 bases lay in between. Germline V gene data show CDR1 as SGHDN and CDR2 as FVKESK. This CDR3 is CASSQVSRVADTQYF. As DNA, the CDR3 is TGTGCCAGCAGCCAAGTTTCCAGGGTCGCAGATACGCAGTATTTT.

This clonotype was seen repeatedly, ten times or more. V usage is TRBV28 and J usage is TRBJ2-7; TRBD1 aligns across 8 bases. This CDR3 has 14 amino acids. V lost 3 bases, J lost 2 bases, and 3 bases stayed unmatched. The germline gives CDR1 MDHEN, CDR2 SYDVKM. CDR3 sequence (DNA): TGTGCCAGCAGTTTGGGGACAGGCACCTACGAGCAGTACTTC. It yields the protein CASSLGTGTYEQYF.

In its sample, this clonotype was seen a few times. This chain uses TRBV27 with TRBJ2-3; 8 bases line up with TRBD1. The CDR3 has 15 amino acids. Germline V gives CDR1 MNHEY, CDR2 SMNVEV (reference sequence). With 5 bases clipped from V and 3 bases from J, the junction kept 7 bases outside the gene matches. The CDR3 here is CASSPPGQETDTQYF. DNA for the CDR3: TGTGCCAGCAGTCCTCCGGGACAGGAGACAGATACGCAGTATTTT.

This chain joins TRBV3-2 and TRBJ2-6; the D call in the table, TRBD1, was not verified against the DNA. TRBV3-2 is noted as a pseudogene. This CDR3 contains 19 residues. The CDR3 region is CASSQVSGQGKPGANVLTF. CDR3 bases: TGTGCCAGCAGCCAAGTGTCTGGACAGGGGAAACCTGGGGCCAACGTCCTGACTTTC.

On this clonotype itself: Given a much more abundant clone one base away, this may be a read error. The chain links TRBV12-3 or TRBV12-4 to TRBJ2-1; tentative D call: TRBD2 (6 bases). V lost 5 bases and J 5 bases, leaving 16 bases between the germline ends. The CDR3 spans 15 residues. The CDR3 coding sequence is TGTGCCAGCAGTCGGGGGTCTAGGCCCGACAATGAGCAGTTCTTC. As protein: CASSRGSRPDNEQFF.

The chain joins TRBV7-9 to TRBJ2-1; D is possibly TRBD2 (6 bases). The ends were cut back, 0 bases at V and 7 bases at J, with 13 bases in the middle. This CDR3 is 15 amino acids long. The germline CDR1 and CDR2 sequences are SEHNR and FQNEAQ (reference sequence). CDR3 protein: CASSLAVGGLNEQFF. As DNA, the CDR3 is TGTGCCAGCAGCTTAGCGGTGGGAGGCTTGAATGAGCAGTTCTTC. The complete variable domain, with remaining parts taken from reference TRBV7-9 and TRBJ2-1, reads DTGVSQNPRHKITKRGQNVTFRCDPISEHNRLYWYRQTLGQGPEFLTYFQNEAQLEKSRLLSDRFSAERPKGSFSTLEIQRTEQGDSAMYLCASSLAVGGLNEQFFGPGTRLTVL.

This clonotype has more than one count but fewer than ten. The chain is built from TRBV12-3 or TRBV12-4 and TRBJ1-1; 9 bases match TRBD1. The CDR3 loop spans 15 amino acids. The V segment lost 6 bases and the J segment 5 bases; nucleotides outside the gene matches: 10. CDR3 coding DNA: TGTGCCAGCAGGGAGACAGGGGGTCGGGGTACTGAAGCTTTCTTT. Translated, it gives CASRETGGRGTEAFF.

Here the CDR3 DNA reads TGCAGTGCTACCGAAATGACTGGGGAAGCTTTCTTT. Translating gives CSATEMTGEAFF. This chain links TRBV20-1 with TRBJ1-1, with D unresolved. Germline CDR1 reads DFQATT; CDR2 reads SNEGSKA (reference sequence). CDR3 length: 12 residues. V lost 4 bases to trimming and J lost 8 bases, with 14 bases between them.